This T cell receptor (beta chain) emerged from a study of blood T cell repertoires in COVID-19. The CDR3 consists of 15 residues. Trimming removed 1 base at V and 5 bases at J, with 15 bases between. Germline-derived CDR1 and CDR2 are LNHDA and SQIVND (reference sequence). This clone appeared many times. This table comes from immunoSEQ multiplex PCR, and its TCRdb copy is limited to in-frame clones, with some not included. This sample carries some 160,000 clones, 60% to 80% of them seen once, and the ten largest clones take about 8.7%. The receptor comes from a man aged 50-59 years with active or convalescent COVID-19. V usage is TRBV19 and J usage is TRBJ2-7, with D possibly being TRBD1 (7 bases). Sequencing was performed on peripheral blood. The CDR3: CASSIGGTVSDEQYF. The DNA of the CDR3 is TGTGCCAGTAGTATAGGCGGGACAGTATCCGACGAGCAGTACTTC. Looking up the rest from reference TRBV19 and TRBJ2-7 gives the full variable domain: DGGITQSPKYLFRKEGQNVTLSCEQNLNHDAMYWYRQDPGQGLRLIYYSQIVNDFQKGDIAEGYSVSREKKESFPLTVTSAQKNPTAFYLCASSIGGTVSDEQYFGPGTRLTVT.